The 30 T cell receptor beta chains in this list originate from one sample, sequenced in a study of cytomegalovirus exposure and HLA in healthy donors. Primers: 60 Vbeta forward and 13 Jbeta reverse. TCRdb keeps only in-frame clones here, not all; method: immunoSEQ multiplex PCR. Of around 120,000 clones detected, 80% appear once; the ten largest clones hold 7.5% to 9.5%. The sequenced material came from PBMCs. The origin of the receptors is a female donor in good health and CMV-seropositive.

The gene calls are TRBV13 and TRBJ1-1, with D unresolved. V was cut by 2 bases and J by 11 bases, with 21 bases left in between. The CDR3 length is 15 residues. Germline values: CDR1 PRHDT, CDR2 FYEKMQ (reference sequence). The CDR3 region has the DNA TGTGCCAGCAGCTTAAATTCGGGGAGCCGGGTGAGGGCTTTCTTT. Its protein product is CASSLNSGSRVRAFF.

The chain recombines TRBV6-1 with TRBJ2-6; D remains ambiguous. The ends were cut back, 1 base at V and 2 bases at J, with 3 bases in the middle. Germline loops: CDR1 MNHNS, CDR2 SASEGT. The CDR3 spans 14 residues. CDR3 in amino acids: CASSEVAGANVLTF. DNA for the CDR3: TGTGCCAGCAGTGAAGTAGCTGGGGCCAACGTCCTGACTTTC.

This clone was found once. The chain is built from TRBV11-3 and TRBJ2-2; TRBD1 matches 7 bases. CDR1 is SGHNT and CDR2 is YENEEA in the germline V gene. The V gene end was trimmed by 3 bases and the J gene end by 2 bases; junction bases not matched to a gene: 3. This CDR3 is 15 amino acids long. CDR3 region: CASSFGTANTGELFF. The CDR3 DNA is TGTGCCAGCAGCTTTGGGACAGCTAACACCGGGGAGCTGTTTTTT.

The rearrangement uses TRBV6-6 and TRBJ1-5, with 7 positions matching TRBD1. The CDR3 consists of 15 residues. The germline V gene encodes CDR1 MNHNY and CDR2 SVGAGI (reference sequence). Trimming cost V 5 bases and J 4 bases; bases outside gene matches: 8. The CDR3 reads CASSRPGTDNQPQHF. In nucleotides, the CDR3 is TGTGCCAGCAGTCGTCCCGGGACAGATAATCAGCCCCAGCATTTT.

This clone was observed once. The chain links TRBV19 to TRBJ1-2; D is perhaps TRBD1 (5 bases). CDR1 LNHDA and CDR2 SQIVND come from the germline V gene (reference sequence). CDR3 length equals 15 residues. Trimming stripped 3 bases from V and 8 bases from J, with 19 bases between. In nucleotides, the CDR3 is TGTGCCAGTAGTATCCCCCGGACCAGGGAGGTCGGCTACACCTTC. Encoded protein: CASSIPRTREVGYTF.

The rearrangement links TRBV19 to TRBJ1-1, with D perhaps matching TRBD1 (5 bases). Germline loops: CDR1 LNHDA, CDR2 SQIVND (reference sequence). V was trimmed by 7 bases and J by 6 bases, leaving 9 bases between them. The CDR3 has 11 amino acids. CDR3 in amino acids: CASIQGPEAFF. CDR3 in DNA: TGTGCCAGTATCCAGGGCCCTGAAGCTTTCTTT.

This clone turned up a few times. Here the CDR3 reads CASSQDRLAGAIYEQYF. CDR3 nucleotides: TGCGCCAGCAGCCAAGATCGCCTAGCGGGAGCTATCTACGAGCAGTACTTC. J is TRBJ2-7 and V is TRBV4-1; 10 positions agree with TRBD2. The V segment lost 0 bases and the J segment 3 bases; nucleotides outside the gene matches: 8. Germline assignment: CDR1 MGHRA and CDR2 YSYEKL. The CDR3 sequence is 17 residues long.

The genes are TRBV25-1 and TRBJ1-2; D possibly corresponds to TRBD1 (6 bases). Germline V gives CDR1 MGHDK, CDR2 SYGVNS. CDR3 length equals 14 residues. Trimming removed 6 bases at V and 5 bases at J, with 16 bases between. CDR3 sequence reads: CASSLGALPYGYTF. For the CDR3, the DNA is TGTGCCAGCAGCCTGGGGGCTTTACCATATGGCTACACCTTC.

V gene TRBV5-6 combines with J gene TRBJ1-4; unclear D gene. The CDR3 sequence is 17 residues long. Trimming left V 1 base short and J 5 bases short, with 18 bases between. Germline CDR1 SGHDT, CDR2 YYEEEE. The CDR3 reads CASSLLAAAAWNEKLFF. The CDR3 DNA sequence: TGTGCCAGCAGCTTGTTAGCCGCGGCAGCTTGGAATGAAAAACTGTTTTTT. The full variable domain, its missing parts supplied by reference TRBV5-6 and TRBJ1-4, is DAGVTQSPTHLIKTRGQQVTLRCSPKSGHDTVSWYQQALGQGPQFIFQYYEEEERQRGNFPDRFSGHQFPNYSSELNVNALLLGDSALYLCASSLLAAAAWNEKLFFGSGTQLSVL.

The gene calls are TRBV28 and TRBJ2-3, with D possibly TRBD1 on 6 matching bases. Germline V lookup: CDR1 MDHEN, CDR2 SYDVKM. This CDR3 region has 16 residues. V was shortened by 8 bases and J by 2 bases, with 20 bases between the two germline ends. In DNA, the CDR3 is TGTGCCAGCCCCCCCTTCGACAGGAGCTTCACAGATACGCAGTATTTT. Protein sequence: CASPPFDRSFTDTQYF.

This clone occurred once. The V and J genes are TRBV4-2 and TRBJ2-3; 11 positions agree with TRBD2. The CDR3 contains 17 residues. CDR1 and CDR2 from the germline V gene are LGHNA and YNFKEQ. V was pared by 0 bases and J by 5 bases, with 7 bases of the junction left unmatched. Written as DNA, the CDR3 is TGTGCCAGCAGCCAAGATAAGGGACTAGCGGCGGGAGATACGCAGTATTTT. It specifies CASSQDKGLAAGDTQYF.

This clone was detected only a few times. The genes are TRBV5-1 and TRBJ1-1, with 7 bases aligning to TRBD1. This CDR3 has 16 residues. Germline V gene data show CDR1 as SGHRS and CDR2 as YFSETQ. After removal of 6 bases from V and 1 base from J, the junction contained 12 bases not matched to a gene. The CDR3 loop is CASNPNQGGGNTEAFF. CDR3 coding DNA: TGCGCCAGCAACCCCAACCAGGGGGGAGGGAACACTGAAGCTTTCTTT.

This chain links TRBV5-4 with TRBJ1-1, with D hard to call. The CDR3 spans 15 residues. Germline V lookup: CDR1 SGHNT, CDR2 YYREEE (reference sequence). The V and J ends lost 3 bases and 1 base respectively, with 13 bases between them. CDR3: CASSSSGARNTEAFF. DNA of the CDR3: TGTGCCAGCAGCTCCTCAGGCGCACGGAACACTGAAGCTTTCTTT.

The chain joins TRBV28 to TRBJ1-1; 7 positions agree with TRBD1. V lost 5 bases and J lost 4; bases outside the gene matches: 10. Germline V gives CDR1 MDHEN, CDR2 SYDVKM. The CDR3 runs 15 residues. The CDR3 loop is CASSLTGTAGTEAFF. The DNA of the CDR3 is TGTGCCAGCAGTCTCACCGGGACAGCTGGCACTGAAGCTTTCTTT.

V usage is TRBV30 and J usage is TRBJ1-5; 9 nucleotides match TRBD1. CDR1 and CDR2 from the germline V gene are GTSNPN and SVGIG (reference sequence). The ends lost 3 bases at V and 7 bases at J; junction bases unmatched: 4. The CDR3 spans 13 residues. The CDR3 sequence: CAWSRQGGQPQHF. The DNA for the CDR3 is TGTGCCTGGAGCCGACAGGGGGGGCAGCCCCAGCATTTT.

The V call is TRBV19, the J call TRBJ2-1; no clear D gene. V was trimmed by 5 bases and J by 4 bases, leaving 3 bases between them. The CDR3 spans 11 residues. Germline CDR1 LNHDA, CDR2 SQIVND (reference sequence). CDR3 nucleotides: TGTGCCAGTAGTGCGTACAATGAGCAGTTCTTC. It specifies CASSAYNEQFF.

The V call is TRBV18, the J call TRBJ2-5; TRBD1 matches at 9 bases. Per the germline V gene, CDR1 is KGHSH and CDR2 is LQKENI. Trimming cost V 4 bases and J 6 bases; bases outside gene matches: 9. The CDR3 totals 15 residues. The CDR3 DNA sequence: TGTGCCAGCTCACTGACAACGGGACAGGGAAAGACCCAGTACTTC. As protein: CASSLTTGQGKTQYF.

The gene calls are TRBV6-1 and TRBJ1-1; D is unresolved. This CDR3 comprises 12 residues. Germline V gene lookup returns CDR1 MNHNS and CDR2 SASEGT. V was clipped by 6 bases and J by 6 bases, with 11 bases between them. The CDR3 nucleotides are TGTGCCAGCAGAACGGGGTGGGCTGAAGCTTTCTTT. It specifies CASRTGWAEAFF.

The genes are TRBV5-6 and TRBJ1-1; 7 bases agree with TRBD1. The length of the CDR3 is 15 residues. Germline-derived CDR1 and CDR2 are SGHDT and YYEEEE. J gave up 10 bases and V 4 bases, and 16 bases lay outside the gene matches. DNA of the CDR3: TGTGCCAGCAGCGTCAGGGGGAGAGGCAGCCACGGAGCTTTCTTT. It encodes CASSVRGRGSHGAFF.

V gene TRBV5-1 combines with J gene TRBJ2-3, with D hard to call. V was cut by 2 bases and J by 2 bases, with 12 bases left in between. The CDR3 is 15 residues long. Looked up from germline, CDR1 is SGHRS and CDR2 is YFSETQ. The DNA for the CDR3 is TGCGCCAGCAGCTTATGGCGGCCGGACACAGATACGCAGTATTTT. It specifies CASSLWRPDTDTQYF.

The chain is built from TRBV7-3 and TRBJ2-3, with D possibly TRBD2 on 5 matching bases. Per germline, CDR1 SGHTA and CDR2 FQGTGA. The CDR3 loop spans 15 amino acids. V was shortened by 1 base and J by 3 bases, with 11 bases between the two germline ends. The CDR3 spells CASSLNSVGTDTQYF. CDR3 nucleotides: TGTGCCAGCAGCTTAAATAGCGTTGGAACAGATACGCAGTATTTT.

This clone was counted only a few times. The same CDR3 is also encoded by other DNA sequences in this sample. The CDR3 protein is CASSFGTDTQYF. CDR3 DNA: TGCGCCAGCAGCTTCGGCACAGATACGCAGTATTTT. The rearrangement joins TRBV5-1 to TRBJ2-3; D is uncertain. Trimming took off 2 bases at V and 1 base at J, with 2 bases between the two ends. The germline CDR1 and CDR2 sequences are SGHRS and YFSETQ. The CDR3 is 12 residues long.

The rearrangement links TRBV19 to TRBJ2-1, with TRBD1 matching 8 bases. The CDR3 has 14 amino acids. Germline V gene data show CDR1 as LNHDA and CDR2 as SQIVND (reference sequence). With 4 bases clipped from V and 6 bases from J, the junction kept 5 bases outside the gene matches. CDR3 coding DNA: TGTGCCAGTAGTACAGGGGGCCCCGTCAATGAGCAGTTCTTC. Translation gives CASSTGGPVNEQFF.

In this sample, this clone turned up once. The chain has TRBV5-1 and TRBJ2-3, with a tentative D call TRBD2 (7 bases). Trimming stripped 5 bases from V and 5 bases from J, with 12 bases between. CDR1 SGHRS and CDR2 YFSETQ come from the germline V gene. The CDR3 covers 13 residues. The CDR3 reads CASRGGQGDTQYF. CDR3 coding DNA: TGCGCCAGCAGGGGGGGGCAGGGAGATACGCAGTATTTT.

The V gene is TRBV25-1, the J gene TRBJ1-4; TRBD1 might be the D (6 bases). Germline assignment: CDR1 MGHDK and CDR2 SYGVNS. This CDR3 contains 17 residues. Trimming pared 4 bases from V and 1 base from J, leaving 16 bases between. The CDR3 protein is CASSALPDSRTNEKLFF. The DNA of the CDR3 is TGTGCCAGCAGTGCACTTCCGGACAGTCGAACTAATGAAAAACTGTTTTTT.

V is TRBV6-5 and J is TRBJ2-5; possibly TRBD2 for D (7 bases). CDR1 is MNHEY and CDR2 is SVGAGI in the germline V gene. V lost 2 bases and J lost 5, with 12 bases in between. The CDR3 consists of 14 residues. As DNA, the CDR3 is TGTGCCAGCAGTTACGGGGGGGCGAGGGAGACCCAGTACTTC. Protein product: CASSYGGARETQYF.

The chain links TRBV6-5 to TRBJ1-2; unclear D gene. Per the germline V gene, CDR1 is MNHEY and CDR2 is SVGAGI. The CDR3 sequence is 15 residues long. Between the trimmed V and J ends, which lost 0 bases and 3 bases, there was a span of 11 bases. The CDR3 protein is CASSYSLLGDYGYTF. The CDR3 DNA is TGTGCCAGCAGTTACTCGCTACTCGGGGACTATGGCTACACCTTC.

The genes are TRBV7-2 and TRBJ1-6; D is unresolved. This CDR3 has 13 amino acids. The V gene lost 2 bases and the J gene lost 10 bases, with 9 bases spanning the gap. Germline V gives CDR1 SGHTA, CDR2 FQGNSA. The CDR3 loop reads CASSLTLLSPLHF. The CDR3 bases are TGTGCCAGCAGCTTAACCCTCCTATCACCCCTCCACTTT.

The V and J genes are TRBV19 and TRBJ2-7, with D maybe TRBD2 (5 bases). The CDR3 runs to 14 residues. Germline lookup yields CDR1 LNHDA and CDR2 SQIVND (reference sequence). V was shortened by 5 bases and J by 3 bases, with 14 bases between the two germline ends. The CDR3 nucleotides are TGTGCCAGTAGTCCCGCATCGGGGATCTACGAGCAGTACTTC. Amino acid sequence: CASSPASGIYEQYF.

The rearrangement links TRBV4-1 to TRBJ1-3; D not certain. Germline V gives CDR1 MGHRA, CDR2 YSYEKL. V dropped 1 base and J dropped 4 bases, with 8 bases sitting between them. The CDR3 is 14 residues long. CDR3 in amino acids: CASSQGSPGNTIYF. The CDR3 coding sequence is TGCGCCAGCAGCCAAGGGAGTCCGGGAAACACCATATATTTT.